This T cell receptor beta chain originates from a study of blood T cell repertoires in COVID-19. At the level of the study: Collection of acute and convalescent COVID-19 samples took place in the United States, Italy and Spain. In each case, the material was cDNA or gDNA derived from T cells, B-cell-depleted T cells, or PBMCs.

In the authors' workflow: Amplified reference gene primers provided the basis for estimating nucleated cell counts. Some clones are missing from TCRdb's copy, which holds only in-frame ones; the method was immunoSEQ multiplex PCR. D and trimming come from the DNA, and the V and J calls and clone size come from that table. The data contain around 37,000 clones, roughly 87% of them singletons. From germline, CDR1 is SNHLY and CDR2 FYNNEI. Trimming removed 2 bases from V and 1 base from J, with 12 bases in between. The CDR3 runs to 15 residues. The clonotype originates from a man aged 45-65 years with active or convalescent COVID-19. Sequenced sample: peripheral blood. The chain employs TRBV2 and TRBJ2-7; maybe TRBD1 (5 bases). The CDR3 DNA reads TGTGCCAGCAGTGAAAGTGGAAGGGGTTCCTACGAGCAGTACTTC. This gives the protein CASSESGRGSYEQYF. Combining the CDR3 with reference TRBV2 and TRBJ2-7 gives the whole variable domain EPEVTQTPSHQVTQMGQEVILRCVPISNHLYFYWYRQILGQKVEFLVSFYNNEISEKSEIFDDQFSVERPDGSNFTLKIRSTKLEDSAMYFCASSESGRGSYEQYFGPGTRLTVT.